The 16 T cell receptor beta chains in this list originate from one sample, sequenced in a study of T cells in Graves' hyperthyroidism and ophthalmopathy. Amplification yielded TCR beta CDR3 regions, with RNA transcripts as the source. Primed by the HTBI set, a first-round RT-PCR was run on the TCR CDR3. TCRdb re-derived calls from the multiplex PCR reads in MiXCR, one entry per CDR3 protein. The table has some 500,000 distinct CDR3 sequences, 15% to 20% seen once; the top ten hold approximately 30%. Material: blood. These receptors all come from a woman aged 30 to 39 with Graves' ophthalmopathy.

Here the CDR3 reads CASTPLANTDTQYF. CDR3 bases: TGTGCCAGCACTCCACTAGCGAACACAGATACGCAGTATTTT. The rearrangement joins TRBV6-1 to TRBJ2-3, with 7 bases matching TRBD2. Germline V gene lookup returns CDR1 MNHNS and CDR2 SASEGT. CDR3 length equals 14 residues. V lost 7 bases and J lost 2; bases outside the gene matches: 6.

This clonotype was counted ten times or more. The chain has TRBV2 and TRBJ2-5; maybe TRBD1 (6 bases). This CDR3 has 16 amino acids. CDR1 SNHLY and CDR2 FYNNEI come from the germline V gene. V lost 6 bases and J 4 bases, leaving 21 bases between the germline ends. The CDR3 DNA follows: TGTGCCAGCAGGAACTGGGGGCAGGGTGGTATAGAGACCCAGTACTTC. Its protein product is CASRNWGQGGIETQYF.

This clonotype has at least ten counts. This chain links TRBV2 with TRBJ1-4; 10 nucleotides line up with TRBD1. V dropped 5 bases and J dropped 5; count of bases not matched to a gene: 8. The CDR3 length is 16 residues. CDR1 and CDR2 (germline): SNHLY, FYNNEI. Written as DNA, the CDR3 is TGTGCCAGCAGTTTAACTGGGACAGGGGTAAATGAAAAACTGTTTTTT. Translated: CASSLTGTGVNEKLFF.

This clonotype was detected many times. The V gene is TRBV27, the J gene TRBJ2-3; 8 bases agree with TRBD1. V shed 4 bases, J shed 3 bases, and the junction held 9 bases outside the gene matches. Germline loops: CDR1 MNHEY, CDR2 SMNVEV (reference sequence). CDR3 length equals 16 residues. The CDR3 here is CASSSLMGQDTDTQYF. CDR3 DNA sequence: TGTGCCAGCAGTTCTTTAATGGGACAGGATACAGATACGCAGTATTTT.

This clonotype has only a few counts. The gene calls are TRBV7-6 and TRBJ2-3, with D maybe TRBD1 (6 bases). CDR1 and CDR2 from the germline V gene are SGHVS and FNYEAQ. This CDR3 has 15 amino acids. V dropped 2 bases and J dropped 0 bases, with 9 bases sitting between them. The CDR3 bases are TGTGCCAGCAGCTTACCAGGGGCGAGCACAGATACGCAGTATTTT. Residues: CASSLPGASTDTQYF.

The CDR3 DNA reads TGTGCCAGCGGGATCGGGACAGCCTCCTACGAGCAGTACTTC. Translating gives CASGIGTASYEQYF. The V call is TRBV28, the J call TRBJ2-7; the match to TRBD1 covers 7 bases. There are 14 residues in the CDR3. Unmatched junction bases numbered 7, after V lost 8 bases and J lost 0 bases. Germline CDR1 MDHEN, CDR2 SYDVKM.

This clonotype occurred many times. V usage is TRBV7-2 and J usage is TRBJ2-1; the match to TRBD2 covers 12 bases. CDR3 length equals 16 residues. In germline, CDR1 is SGHTA, CDR2 FQGNSA. Losses at the gene ends were 5 bases for V and 7 bases for J; bases not matched to a gene: 9. CDR3 protein: CASSPSSGRAINEQFF. The CDR3 DNA follows: TGTGCCAGCAGCCCCTCTAGCGGGAGGGCCATTAATGAGCAGTTCTTC.

This clonotype was counted between two and nine times. J is TRBJ2-7 and V is TRBV6-1, with D unresolved. V shed 0 bases and J shed 5 bases, with 11 bases lying between them. Germline loops: CDR1 MNHNS, CDR2 SASEGT. The CDR3 is 14 residues long. In DNA, the CDR3 is TGTGCCAGCAGTGAAGCGGAGATAGCCGACGAGCAGTACTTC. Protein sequence: CASSEAEIADEQYF.

This clonotype was counted ten times or more. The chain links TRBV11-2 to TRBJ2-1, with D uncertain. V was shortened by 4 bases and J by 5 bases, with 6 bases between the two germline ends. Germline CDR1 and CDR2: SGHAT and FQNNGV. The CDR3 extends over 12 amino acids. Written as DNA, the CDR3 is TGTGCCAGCAGCTCTATGAACAATGAGCAGTTCTTC. Its translation is CASSSMNNEQFF.

This clonotype was observed at least ten times. This chain uses TRBV6-1 with TRBJ1-5; 11 positions match TRBD1. After removal of 5 bases from V and 5 bases from J, the junction contained 2 bases not matched to a gene. CDR3 size: 14 residues. CDR1 and CDR2 (germline): MNHNS, SASEGT. CDR3 DNA sequence: TGTGCCAGCAGTCGGGACAGGGGGGATCAGCCCCAGCATTTT. Amino acid sequence: CASSRDRGDQPQHF.

In its sample, this clonotype was seen many times. The chain uses TRBV7-2 and TRBJ2-3; maybe TRBD2 (7 bases). This CDR3 spans 15 amino acids. Germline V gene data show CDR1 as SGHTA and CDR2 as FQGNSA. The V and J ends lost 5 bases and 2 bases respectively, with 14 bases between them. The DNA for the CDR3 is TGTGCCAGCAGCGCCGCGGGGGCGACCACAGATACGCAGTATTTT. Translation: CASSAAGATTDTQYF.

The chain couples TRBV5-1 to TRBJ2-7, with TRBD1 identical over 8 bases. This CDR3 region has 15 residues. J gave up 4 bases and V 7 bases, and 13 bases lay outside the gene matches. CDR1 and CDR2 from the germline V gene are SGHRS and YFSETQ. The CDR3 bases are TGCGCCAGCGGATACGGACAGGGATCGGAATACGAGCAGTACTTC. This sequence encodes CASGYGQGSEYEQYF.

This clonotype was detected ten times or more. The rearrangement links TRBV9 to TRBJ2-5; TRBD2 might be the D (6 bases). CDR1 and CDR2 from the germline V gene are SGDLS and YYNGEE. The CDR3 consists of 13 residues. V shed 0 bases and J shed 5 bases, with 8 bases lying between them. The CDR3 protein is CASSVAGVETQYF. CDR3 nucleotide sequence: TGTGCCAGCAGCGTAGCGGGAGTCGAGACCCAGTACTTC. The full variable domain, its missing parts supplied by reference TRBV9 and TRBJ2-5, is DSGVTQTPKHLITATGQRVTLRCSPRSGDLSVYWYQQSLDQGLQFLIQYYNGEERAKGNILERFSAQQFPDLHSELNLSSLELGDSALYFCASSVAGVETQYFGPGTRLLVL.

This clonotype was seen only a few times. The chain joins TRBV5-5 to TRBJ2-3; D is ambiguous. Trimming stripped 0 bases from V and 2 bases from J, with 10 bases between. The germline V gene encodes CDR1 SGHKS and CDR2 YYEKEE (reference sequence). CDR3 size: 15 residues. CDR3 sequence: CASSLVSIPTDTQYF. CDR3 in DNA: TGTGCCAGCAGCTTGGTCTCAATCCCCACAGATACGCAGTATTTT.

The rearrangement links TRBV27 to TRBJ1-5, with 7 nucleotides matching TRBD1. Germline assignment: CDR1 MNHEY and CDR2 SMNVEV (reference sequence). The CDR3 has 13 amino acids. The V gene end was trimmed by 5 bases and the J gene end by 6 bases; junction bases not matched to a gene: 4. In nucleotides, the CDR3 is TGTGCCAGCAGTGAGGGGGCGGGTCAGCCCCAGCATTTT. Its translation is CASSEGAGQPQHF.

This clonotype was recorded many times. The chain has TRBV20-1 and TRBJ2-1, with 7 bases matching TRBD2. Germline loops: CDR1 DFQATT, CDR2 SNEGSKA (reference sequence). CDR3 size: 14 residues. Trimming at V came to 5 bases and at J to 8 bases, leaving 12 bases not matched to a gene. CDR3 amino acids: CSAPNPTSSHEQFF. The CDR3 DNA is TGCAGTGCTCCCAACCCGACTAGCTCCCATGAGCAGTTCTTC.